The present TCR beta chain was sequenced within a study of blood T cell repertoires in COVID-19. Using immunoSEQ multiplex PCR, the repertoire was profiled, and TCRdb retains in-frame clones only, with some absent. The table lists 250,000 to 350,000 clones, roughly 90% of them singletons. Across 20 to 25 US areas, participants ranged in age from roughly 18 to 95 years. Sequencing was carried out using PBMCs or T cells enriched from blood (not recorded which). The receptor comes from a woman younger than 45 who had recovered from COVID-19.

CDR3 coding DNA: TGTGCCAGCAGCTTCAGTATTTCGACCTACAATGAGCAGTTCTTC. As protein: CASSFSISTYNEQFF. This chain joins TRBV7-9 and TRBJ2-1; D is ambiguous. V was shortened by 3 bases and J by 2 bases, with 11 bases between the two germline ends. This CDR3 is 15 amino acids long. CDR1 is SEHNR and CDR2 is FQNEAQ in the germline V gene (reference sequence).